A selection of T cell receptor beta chains follows, all from one sample in a study of cytomegalovirus exposure and HLA in healthy donors. Profiled with immunoSEQ multiplex PCR; TCRdb holds only in-frame clones, not every one. The table records about 98,000 clones, less than 85% of them present only once. Specimen: PBMCs. The receptors stem from a male donor in good health and CMV-seronegative. The CDR3 runs from the conserved cysteine through the conserved F or W. A D gene is named only where the DNA matches it firmly. Some rows mark clone size as missing; the rest say once, few, many or name a class of expanded clone.

v_gene	abundance	d_gene	j_gene	CDR3nt	CDR3aa
TRBV6-1	.	.	TRBJ2-1	TGTGCCAGCAGTGAGCCCAGCGGGCAGTTCTTC	CASSEPSGQFF
TRBV6-1	.	TRBD1	TRBJ2-1	TGTGCCAGCAGAGGACAGGGCCGTTCCTACAATGAGCAGTTCTTC	CASRGQGRSYNEQFF
TRBV27	.	.	TRBJ2-6	TGTGCCAGCAGCCCGGTCTTCTCTGGGGCCAACGTCCTGACTTTC	CASSPVFSGANVLTF
TRBV28	few	TRBD2	TRBJ2-7	TGTGCCAGCAGTTTTGGGGGGGAACTCTACGAGCAGTACTTC	CASSFGGELYEQYF
TRBV28	.	.	TRBJ2-7	.	CASSSSDSGSYEQYF
TRBV2	few	TRBD1	TRBJ1-4	TGTGCCAGCAGTAAGGGGGGACAGTATAATGAAAAACTGTTTTTT	CASSKGGQYNEKLFF
TRBV9	.	TRBD2	TRBJ2-5	TGTGCCAGCAGCGTAGGGCCTAGCGGGGGAGAGACCCAGTACTTC	CASSVGPSGGETQYF
TRBV7-2	.	TRBD1	TRBJ1-4	TGTGCCAGCAGCTTACAGGGACAGGGAAACGAAAAACTGTTTTTT	CASSLQGQGNEKLFF
TRBV7-9	.	TRBD2	TRBJ2-7	TGTGCCAGCAGCTTAGCTAGCGGGAGACCCTACGAGCAGTACTTC	CASSLASGRPYEQYF
TRBV19	.	.	TRBJ1-2	TGTGCCAGTACCGACAGGATTGGCTACACCTTC	CASTDRIGYTF
TRBV27	.	TRBD1	TRBJ1-1	TGTGCCAGCAACCCCACTACCAGGGGGTATCTTAAGAACACTGAAGCTTTCTTT	CASNPTTRGYLKNTEAFF
TRBV5-1	.	TRBD2	TRBJ2-3	TGCGCCAGCAGCTCGAGGACTAGCGCAGATACGCAGTATTTT	CASSSRTSADTQYF
TRBV11-1	.	TRBD2	TRBJ2-1	TGTGCCAGCAGCCCCGTAGCGGGAGTGTACAATGAGCAGTTCTTC	CASSPVAGVYNEQFF
TRBV4-2	.	.	TRBJ2-2	TGTGCCAGCAGCCGGTCGAGCGGAGCGAACACCGGGGAGCTGTTTTTT	CASSRSSGANTGELFF
TRBV27	.	TRBD2	TRBJ2-7	TGTGCCAGCAGCCCTTTCACTAGCGGGAGCTACGAGCAGTACTTC	CASSPFTSGSYEQYF
TRBV6-1	.	.	TRBJ1-1	TGTGCCAGCAAAGTCAGGGGAAACACTGAAGCTTTCTTT	CASKVRGNTEAFF
TRBV4-2	once	.	TRBJ2-7	TGTGCCAGCAGCCAAGGGGACACACTTATTTCCTACGAGCAGTACTTC	CASSQGDTLISYEQYF
TRBV5-1	.	TRBD2	TRBJ2-1	TGCGCCAGCAGCGCGGGACTAGCGGGATCCTACAATGAGCAGTTCTTC	CASSAGLAGSYNEQFF
TRBV30	.	.	TRBJ1-6	TGTGCCTGGAGGGGGGCCTGGGACTCCTATAATTCACCCCTCCACTTT	CAWRGAWDSYNSPLHF
TRBV28	.	.	TRBJ2-3	TGTGCCAGCAGTCCCCTAAGTCTATTTACAGATACGCAGTATTTT	CASSPLSLFTDTQYF
TRBV7-9	.	.	TRBJ2-5	TGTGCCAGCAGCCTACAGGAGTCGTACCAAGAGACCCAGTACTTC	CASSLQESYQETQYF
TRBV7-8	.	.	TRBJ2-7	TGTGCCAGCAGCTCGGCCCACAGTGGGGCCAACGAGCAGTACTTC	CASSSAHSGANEQYF
TRBV28	.	TRBD2	TRBJ2-7	TGTGCCAGCAGTTTTCCCTCCACTGAGACTAGCGGGGACTCCTACGAGCAGTACTTC	CASSFPSTETSGDSYEQYF
TRBV30	.	.	TRBJ2-7	TGTGCCTGGAGCGACACGGGGTACGAGCAGTACTTC	CAWSDTGYEQYF
TRBV28	medium-sized	.	TRBJ1-1	TGTGCCAGCAGTTTACGGGTCTCAGGGTTGACTGAAGCTTTCTTT	CASSLRVSGLTEAFF
TRBV11-2	once	.	TRBJ2-5	TGTGCCAGCAGCTCCAACAGGCTTGGGGAGACCCAGTACTTC	CASSSNRLGETQYF
TRBV2	.	.	TRBJ1-4	TGTGCCAGCAGTGAAGGAGGGGGAGTTGGTGAAAAACTGTTTTTT	CASSEGGGVGEKLFF
TRBV7-9	.	.	TRBJ2-7	TGTGCCAGCAGGCTTAGCACAGGGTCTTGTGAGCAGTACTTC	CASRLSTGSCEQYF
TRBV29-1	.	TRBD1	TRBJ2-7	TGCAGCGTTGAAATCCGGGACAGGGGGTCTGAGCAGTACTTC	CSVEIRDRGSEQYF
TRBV5-1	once	.	TRBJ1-2	TGCGCCAGCAGTCTTTCGCCAGGGAGGGTCGTCTATGGCTACACCTTC	CASSLSPGRVVYGYTF
TRBV11-2	.	.	TRBJ2-1	TGTGCCAGCAGCTTATTCGTCCGGGTGAAAACCTACAATGAGCAGTTCTTC	CASSLFVRVKTYNEQFF
TRBV20-1	.	.	TRBJ1-1	TGCTTCCTGGACAGGAACACTGAAGCTTTCTTT	CFLDRNTEAFF
TRBV29-1	.	.	TRBJ2-2	TGCAGCGTTGAGGGTGCACAGGGCCCCGGGGAGCTGTTTTTT	CSVEGAQGPGELFF
TRBV28	once	TRBD2	TRBJ2-5	TGTGCCAGCAGGCGGGAGGACCAAGAGACCCAGTACTTC	CASRREDQETQYF
TRBV5-1	.	TRBD2	TRBJ2-7	TGCGCCAGCAGCCGGATAGCGGGAGTTCGCGTCGAGCAGTACTTC	CASSRIAGVRVEQYF
TRBV5-3	.	TRBD2	TRBJ2-1	TGTGCCAGAACCCTTAGCGGGTACAATGAGCAGTTCTTC	CARTLSGYNEQFF
TRBV28	.	.	TRBJ2-7	TGTGCCAGCAGTTTACGACCAGGGGTCGACTACGAGCAGTACTTC	CASSLRPGVDYEQYF